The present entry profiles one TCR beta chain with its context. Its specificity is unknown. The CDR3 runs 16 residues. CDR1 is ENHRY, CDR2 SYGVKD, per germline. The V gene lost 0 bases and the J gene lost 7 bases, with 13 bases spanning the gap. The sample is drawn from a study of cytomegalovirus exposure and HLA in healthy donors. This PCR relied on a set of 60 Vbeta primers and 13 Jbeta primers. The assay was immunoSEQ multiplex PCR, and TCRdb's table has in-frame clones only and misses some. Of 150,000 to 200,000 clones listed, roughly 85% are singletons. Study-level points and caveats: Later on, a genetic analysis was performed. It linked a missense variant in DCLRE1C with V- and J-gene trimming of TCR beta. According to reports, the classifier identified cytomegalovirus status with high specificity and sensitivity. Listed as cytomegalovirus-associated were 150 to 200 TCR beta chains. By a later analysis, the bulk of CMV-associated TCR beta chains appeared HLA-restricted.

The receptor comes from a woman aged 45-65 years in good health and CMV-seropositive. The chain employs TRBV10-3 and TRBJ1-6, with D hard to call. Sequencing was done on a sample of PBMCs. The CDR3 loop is CAISESRGMENSPLHF. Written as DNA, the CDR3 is TGTGCCATCAGTGAGTCTCGGGGTATGGAGAATTCACCCCTCCACTTT.